Presented here are 27 T cell receptor beta chains from one specimen sequenced in a study of T cell responses to AZD1222 COVID-19 vaccine. The protocol was immunoSEQ multiplex PCR, while the TCRdb copy is restricted to in-frame clones and leaves out a portion. The table lists roughly 130,000 clones, approximately 94% of them singletons. The specimen was peripheral blood, collected on day 0 of AZD1222 vaccination. The receptor set was obtained from an adult in good health.

The chain joins TRBV28 to TRBJ1-5, with TRBD1 matching over 7 bases. Germline CDR1 reads MDHEN; CDR2 reads SYDVKM. Trimming cost V 2 bases and J 1 base; bases outside gene matches: 2. The CDR3 is made up of 15 amino acids. CDR3 sequence (DNA): TGTGCCAGCAGTTTACTACAGGGGAGCAATCAGCCCCAGCATTTT. This codes for CASSLLQGSNQPQHF.

The chain employs TRBV12-1 and TRBJ1-5. TRBV12-1 represents a pseudogene. This CDR3 has 14 amino acids. CDR3: CASSSGFVNQPQHF. DNA for the CDR3: TGTGCCAGCAGCTCCGGGTTCGTCAATCAGCCCCAGCATTTT.

This rearrangement joins TRBV9 to TRBJ1-2; the match to TRBD1 covers 9 bases. Germline V lookup: CDR1 SGDLS, CDR2 YYNGEE. J gave up 0 bases and V 3 bases, and 18 bases lay outside the gene matches. This CDR3 comprises 20 residues. The CDR3 DNA sequence: TGTGCCAGCAGCGCCCAACCGGGACAGGGATTCGGCTCAGCTAACTATGGCTACACCTTC. Its protein is CASSAQPGQGFGSANYGYTF.

The chain joins TRBV5-4 to TRBJ2-1; TRBD2 is a possible D gene (7 bases). Trimming removed 4 bases from V and 10 bases from J, with 18 bases in between. From germline, CDR1 is SGHNT and CDR2 YYREEE (reference sequence). The CDR3 sequence is 14 residues long. CDR3 sequence reads: CASSPRGAGEEQFF. The CDR3 region has the DNA TGTGCCAGCAGCCCCCGGGGGGCCGGGGAAGAGCAGTTCTTC.

The rearrangement uses TRBV27 and TRBJ2-7, with 8 bases aligning to TRBD1. This CDR3 contains 14 residues. V was clipped by 3 bases and J by 1 base; unmatched bases: 2. The germline V gene encodes CDR1 MNHEY and CDR2 SMNVEV (reference sequence). The CDR3 sequence: CASSFRQGSYEQYF. The CDR3 DNA follows: TGTGCCAGCAGTTTTAGACAGGGGTCCTACGAGCAGTACTTC.

The chain uses TRBV6-2 or TRBV6-3 and TRBJ2-1; tentatively, D is TRBD2 (5 bases). The CDR3 extends over 16 amino acids. V was trimmed by 4 bases and J by 9 bases, leaving 22 bases between them. Germline values: CDR1 MNHEY, CDR2 SVGEGT. The CDR3 bases are TGTGCCAGCAGTTTCCCTGACGGGCGAGGGTACGGTGAGCAGTTCTTC. It encodes CASSFPDGRGYGEQFF.

The chain carries TRBV21-1 and TRBJ1-2. TRBV21-1 is given as a pseudogene. The CDR3 length is 17 residues. CDR3 sequence reads: CASSKLLSSGSDLTTPF. The CDR3 DNA sequence: TGTGCCAGCAGCAAATTACTATCCTCCGGGTCGGATTTAACTACCCCATTC.

The genes are TRBV10-2 and TRBJ1-1; D gene unclear. Trimming left V 2 bases short and J 7 bases short, with 11 bases between. There are 13 residues in the CDR3. Germline assignment: CDR1 WSHSY and CDR2 SAAADI. The CDR3 DNA sequence: TGCGCCAGCAGTGAGAGAAGAGGAAGTGAAGCTTTCTTT. Translation: CASSERRGSEAFF.

V and J are TRBV21-1 and TRBJ1-5; no check of the table's D call, TRBD1, against the DNA was made. TRBV21-1 is tagged as a pseudogene. This CDR3 spans 16 amino acids. For the CDR3, the DNA is TGTGCCAGCAGCCCGAGGGACAGGGAGGGGAATCAGCCCCAGCATTTT. It encodes CASSPRDREGNQPQHF.

The rearrangement uses TRBV29-1 and TRBJ1-2; 11 bases fit TRBD1. Germline loops: CDR1 SQVTM, CDR2 ANQGSEA. V dropped 7 bases and J dropped 3; count of bases not matched to a gene: 4. The CDR3 totals 13 residues. The CDR3 DNA reads as TGCAGCGCCTTGGGACAGGGGGACTATGGCTACACCTTC. This codes for CSALGQGDYGYTF.

The genes are TRBV2 and TRBJ2-1, with 7 nucleotides matching TRBD2. Trimming at V came to 6 bases and at J to 6 bases, leaving 11 bases not matched to a gene. The CDR3 covers 15 residues. Germline V gene sequence: CDR1 SNHLY, CDR2 FYNNEI. The CDR3 region is CASSGLAVAGNEQFF. The CDR3, as DNA: TGTGCCAGCAGCGGTCTAGCGGTTGCAGGCAATGAGCAGTTCTTC.

The rearrangement uses TRBV28 and TRBJ1-4; D is unclear. V shed 6 bases and J shed 3 bases, with 11 bases lying between them. CDR3 size: 14 residues. Germline values: CDR1 MDHEN, CDR2 SYDVKM. The CDR3 region is CASRGWSSNEKLFF. CDR3 nucleotides: TGTGCCAGCAGGGGGTGGTCCTCTAATGAAAAACTGTTTTTT.

This chain links TRBV5-1 with TRBJ2-1, with TRBD1 matching over 7 bases. The junction had 15 bases not matched to a gene; V was cut back by 2 bases and J by 7 bases. This CDR3 comprises 17 residues. CDR1 is SGHRS, CDR2 YFSETQ, per germline. In nucleotides, the CDR3 is TGCGCCAGCAGCTTTCCTCCAACACAGGGGTTTAAGAATGAGCAGTTCTTC. It encodes CASSFPPTQGFKNEQFF.

The chain employs TRBV29-1 and TRBJ1-5; 7 nucleotides match TRBD1. Germline V gene lookup returns CDR1 SQVTM and CDR2 ANQGSEA. The ends lost 4 bases at V and 4 bases at J; junction bases unmatched: 4. CDR3 length equals 13 residues. The chain's CDR3 is CSVADRVNQPQHF. CDR3 nucleotides: TGCAGCGTTGCCGACAGGGTGAATCAGCCCCAGCATTTT.

The rearrangement joins TRBV7-3 to TRBJ2-5, with 8 bases identical to TRBD1. J gave up 5 bases and V 4 bases, and 12 bases lay outside the gene matches. Germline values: CDR1 SGHTA, CDR2 FQGTGA. The CDR3 length is 16 residues. For the CDR3, the DNA is TGTGCCAGCAGCTCCGGACAGGGAACTTTCTGGGAGACCCAGTACTTC. Protein sequence: CASSSGQGTFWETQYF.

The rearrangement uses TRBV4-1 and TRBJ2-3; 8 bases agree with TRBD2. Trimming took 6 bases from V and 2 from J; bases not matched to a gene: 7. The CDR3 spans 15 residues. Germline CDR1 and CDR2: MGHRA and YSYEKL. This CDR3 reads CASSSAGVSTDTQYF. In nucleotides, the CDR3 is TGCGCCAGCAGTTCAGCGGGAGTATCCACAGATACGCAGTATTTT.

The CDR3 sequence is CASSLAYTDTQYF. CDR3 in DNA: TGTGCCAGCAGCTTAGCCTACACAGATACGCAGTATTTT. V and J are TRBV7-2 and TRBJ2-3; D is unresolved. V was pared by 0 bases and J by 2 bases, with 3 bases between. CDR1 and CDR2 (germline): SGHTA, FQGNSA. The CDR3 has 13 amino acids.

This chain joins TRBV21-1 and TRBJ2-1; the table names TRBD1, a call not compared with the DNA. TRBV21-1 is marked as a pseudogene. The CDR3 covers 18 residues. In nucleotides, the CDR3 is TGTGCCAGCAGCAAGCGGACAGACTGGCTCGGGTCCTACAATGAGCAGTTCTTC. Translation gives CASSKRTDWLGSYNEQFF.

This chain joins TRBV7-3 and TRBJ2-1, with D possibly TRBD2 on 5 matching bases. The germline V and J ends were trimmed by 4 bases and 8 bases, with 6 bases remaining between them. This CDR3 is built from 11 residues. Germline V lookup: CDR1 SGHTA, CDR2 FQGTGA. CDR3 region: CASSSEDEQFF. The DNA of the CDR3 is TGTGCCAGCAGCTCGGAGGATGAGCAGTTCTTC.

The chain uses TRBV4-2 and TRBJ1-2; D gene unclear. The germline V and J ends were trimmed by 0 bases and 7 bases, with 9 bases remaining between them. The germline V gene has CDR1 LGHNA and CDR2 YNFKEQ. The CDR3 consists of 13 residues. CDR3 region: CASSQEPFAGYTF. For the CDR3, the DNA is TGTGCCAGCAGCCAAGAACCATTCGCTGGCTACACCTTC.

In DNA, the CDR3 is TGTGCCAGCAGCTTTGGGGGTTCCTACGAGCAGTACTTC. Amino acids: CASSFGGSYEQYF. The V and J genes are TRBV11-1 and TRBJ2-7; D possibly uses TRBD1 or TRBD2 (5 bases each). Germline V gene data show CDR1 as SGHAT and CDR2 as FQDESV (reference sequence). This CDR3 is 13 amino acids long. Trimming removed 3 bases from V and 1 base from J, with 7 bases in between.

This clone was counted a single time. The chain is built from TRBV13 and TRBJ2-6; no clear D gene. The CDR3 consists of 15 residues. In germline, CDR1 is PRHDT, CDR2 FYEKMQ (reference sequence). V was pared by 4 bases and J by 4 bases, with 11 bases between. Written as DNA, the CDR3 is TGTGCCAGCAGCTCGGCCTTAAGGGGGGCCAACGTCCTGACTTTC. Its protein product is CASSSALRGANVLTF.

The V and J genes are TRBV19 and TRBJ1-1, with D possibly TRBD1 on 6 matching bases. V was cut by 8 bases and J by 5 bases, with 12 bases left in between. The CDR3 loop spans 12 amino acids. Germline V CDR1 and CDR2: LNHDA, SQIVND (reference sequence). The DNA of the CDR3 is TGTGCCAGTCAGGGACAAAGAACTGAAGCTTTCTTT. It translates to CASQGQRTEAFF.

The chain is built from TRBV7-9 and TRBJ2-5; 8 bases are shared with TRBD1. The CDR3 runs to 15 residues. Germline V gene sequence: CDR1 SEHNR, CDR2 FQNEAQ (reference sequence). Unmatched junction bases numbered 9, after V lost 4 bases and J lost 5 bases. The CDR3 here is CASSSGQDPSETQYF. The CDR3 coding sequence is TGTGCCAGCAGCTCGGGACAGGACCCCTCCGAGACCCAGTACTTC.

The chain recombines TRBV27 with TRBJ2-3; 14 nucleotides match TRBD2. Germline trimming cut 5 bases from V and 1 base from J; bases unmatched to any gene: 11. The length of the CDR3 is 19 residues. Germline loops: CDR1 MNHEY, CDR2 SMNVEV (reference sequence). This CDR3 is CASSGTSGRIDFGTDTQYF. The CDR3 nucleotides read TGTGCCAGCAGTGGGACTAGCGGGAGAATTGATTTTGGCACAGATACGCAGTATTTT.

The chain has TRBV10-3 and TRBJ2-7, with D maybe TRBD1 (7 bases). Germline V gene data show CDR1 as ENHRY and CDR2 as SYGVKD. The CDR3 runs 14 residues. The V gene lost 10 bases and the J gene lost 2 bases, with 18 bases spanning the gap. Here the CDR3 reads CATTGQWEAYEQYF. The CDR3 DNA sequence: TGTGCCACCACGGGACAGTGGGAGGCCTACGAGCAGTACTTC.

The chain recombines TRBV5-1 with TRBJ1-2, with D perhaps matching TRBD1 (6 bases). The V and J ends lost 1 base and 3 bases respectively, with 10 bases between them. CDR1 is SGHRS and CDR2 is YFSETQ in the germline V gene. The length of the CDR3 is 14 residues. This CDR3 is CASSLRTEYYGYTF. The CDR3 nucleotides are TGCGCCAGCAGCTTGCGGACAGAATACTATGGCTACACCTTC.